These 14 T cell receptor beta chains came from one sample sequenced in a study of CD8 T cells in ankylosing spondylitis. Study results and limitations: A TCR beta motif of roughly 8 highly homologous variants appeared characteristic of ankylosing spondylitis blood.

One entry per CDR3 protein, called by TCRdb with MiXCR from the 5' RACE reads. The sample consists of over 600,000 distinct CDR3 sequences, about 20% of them appearing once. These receptors are not linked to any known antigen. The sequenced sample was blood, either unsorted or a sorted T cell fraction (not recorded which). The receptors originated from a male donor with ankylosing spondylitis.

This clonotype was seen only a few times. V and J are TRBV12-3 or TRBV12-4 and TRBJ2-1, with 14 nucleotides matching TRBD2. This CDR3 is 15 amino acids long. V trimming: 7 bases; J trimming: 7 bases; junction bases outside the gene matches: 6. The CDR3 DNA reads as TGTGCCAGCATTACCGGGACTAGCGGGGGAAATGAGCAGTTCTTC. The encoded protein is CASITGTSGGNEQFF.

The chain is built from TRBV12-3 or TRBV12-4 and TRBJ1-3; D is unclear. Trimming removed 6 bases at V and 10 bases at J, with 13 bases between. CDR3 length: 12 amino acids. The CDR3 DNA is TGTGCCAGCAGCTTTCCCCTCCAAACCATATATTTT. It encodes CASSFPLQTIYF.

CDR3 residues: CASSLPGAVVAFF. The DNA of the CDR3 is TGTGCCAGCAGTTTACCCGGGGCTGTCGTAGCTTTCTTT. The chain employs TRBV27 and TRBJ1-1, with D possibly being TRBD1 (5 bases). Trimming stripped 2 bases from V and 10 bases from J, with 14 bases between. The germline V gene encodes CDR1 MNHEY and CDR2 SMNVEV (reference sequence). This CDR3 has 13 residues.

This clonotype was seen just once. The J gene is TRBJ2-7, the V gene TRBV7-2; D call uncertain. CDR1 is SGHTA and CDR2 is FQGNSA in the germline V gene. The CDR3 sequence is 15 residues long. V lost 2 bases, J lost 1 base, and 12 bases lay in between. The CDR3, as DNA: TGTGCCAGCAGCTTACGTGAGATCGGATCCTACGAGCAGTACTTC. The encoded protein is CASSLREIGSYEQYF.

This clonotype was seen repeatedly, ten times or more. The chain combines TRBV20-1 with TRBJ2-2, with D maybe TRBD2 (5 bases). The V gene lost 4 bases and the J gene lost 0 bases, with 12 bases spanning the gap. From germline, CDR1 is DFQATT and CDR2 SNEGSKA (reference sequence). The CDR3 totals 15 residues. The CDR3 DNA reads TGCAGTGCTAACCTCCGGGGAGCGAACACCGGGGAGCTGTTTTTT. Its translation: CSANLRGANTGELFF.

This rearrangement joins TRBV12-3 or TRBV12-4 to TRBJ1-5; D is unclear. V lost 5 bases to trimming and J lost 7 bases, with 15 bases between them. This CDR3 contains 14 residues. The CDR3 DNA reads as TGTGCCAGCAGTGCAAGGGTTTCCCAGCAGCCCCAGCATTTT. This codes for CASSARVSQQPQHF.

The chain links TRBV25-1 to TRBJ2-1; D uncertain. Germline assignment: CDR1 MGHDK and CDR2 SYGVNS. Trimming pared 4 bases from V and 7 bases from J, leaving 8 bases between. The length of the CDR3 is 12 residues. The CDR3 sequence: CASSAMGNEQFF. CDR3 nucleotides: TGTGCCAGCAGTGCTATGGGGAATGAGCAGTTCTTC.

This chain links TRBV4-2 with TRBJ2-1; no definite D call. Trimming shortened V by 0 bases and J by 10 bases, and 10 bases separated the two germline ends. The CDR3 contains 13 residues. From germline, CDR1 is LGHNA and CDR2 YNFKEQ. CDR3 loop: CASSQDRPLEQFF. The DNA of the CDR3 is TGTGCCAGCAGCCAAGATCGACCGCTCGAGCAGTTCTTC.

The chain carries TRBV4-3 and TRBJ1-1, with 7 bases matching TRBD1. V trimming: 6 bases; J trimming: 1 base; junction bases outside the gene matches: 8. The CDR3 extends over 15 amino acids. Per germline, CDR1 LGHNA and CDR2 YSLEER. The CDR3 region has the DNA TGCGCCAGCAGGCTTTGGTGGACAGGGAACACTGAAGCTTTCTTT. It encodes CASRLWWTGNTEAFF.

There are a few counts of this clonotype. V is TRBV4-1 and J is TRBJ2-1; 9 nucleotides align to TRBD1. With V trimmed by 3 bases and J by 6 bases, 18 bases remained unmatched. The CDR3 runs 19 residues. Germline V lookup: CDR1 MGHRA, CDR2 YSYEKL. CDR3 in amino acids: CASSHQTTSDRGPINEQFF. The CDR3 DNA is TGCGCCAGCAGCCACCAAACCACCTCGGACAGGGGACCCATCAATGAGCAGTTCTTC.

This clonotype came up a few times. V is TRBV4-3 and J is TRBJ2-1; D might be TRBD1 or TRBD2, each matching 7 bases. The CDR3 consists of 15 residues. The germline V gene encodes CDR1 LGHNA and CDR2 YSLEER. Trimming took off 0 bases at V and 5 bases at J, with 11 bases between the two ends. CDR3 amino acids: CASSQEQGRDNEQFF. The CDR3 bases are TGCGCCAGCAGCCAAGAACAGGGGAGGGACAATGAGCAGTTCTTC.

The V call is TRBV20-1, the J call TRBJ1-1; TRBD1 might be the D (6 bases). Germline V lookup: CDR1 DFQATT, CDR2 SNEGSKA (reference sequence). The CDR3 spans 13 residues. The V end was cut by 5 bases, the J end by 0 bases, with 10 bases between. The CDR3 nucleotides are TGCAGTGCTCCTGGACAGCTGAACACTGAAGCTTTCTTT. It is translated as CSAPGQLNTEAFF.

The chain couples TRBV2 to TRBJ2-2; D gene unclear. Trimming cost V 9 bases and J 7 bases, with 12 bases left between them. The CDR3 has 12 residues. Looked up from germline, CDR1 is SNHLY and CDR2 is FYNNEI. In DNA form, the CDR3 reads TGTGCCAGTACACCTCATGACGGGGAGCTGTTTTTT. It yields the protein CASTPHDGELFF.

The chain has TRBV29-1 and TRBJ2-1; a weak D match, TRBD1 (6 bases). The CDR3 runs 13 residues. Trimming removed 4 bases from V and 8 bases from J, with 15 bases in between. Germline loops: CDR1 SQVTM, CDR2 ANQGSEA. The CDR3 loop is CSVVRTGTHEQFF. The CDR3 DNA sequence: TGCAGCGTTGTACGTACAGGGACGCATGAGCAGTTCTTC.